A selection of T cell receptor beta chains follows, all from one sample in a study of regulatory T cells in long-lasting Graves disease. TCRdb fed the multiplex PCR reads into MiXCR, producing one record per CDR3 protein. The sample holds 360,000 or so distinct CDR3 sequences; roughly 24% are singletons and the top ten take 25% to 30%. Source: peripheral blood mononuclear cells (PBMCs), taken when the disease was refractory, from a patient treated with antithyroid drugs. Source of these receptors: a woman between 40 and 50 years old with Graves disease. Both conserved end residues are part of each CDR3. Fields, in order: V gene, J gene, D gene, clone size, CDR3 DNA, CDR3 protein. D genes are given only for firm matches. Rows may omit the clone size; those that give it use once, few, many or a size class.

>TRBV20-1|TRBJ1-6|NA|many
TGCAGTGCCAAGGCTGGGGGGAGCTCCTATAATTCACCCCTCCACTTT
CSAKAGGSSYNSPLHF
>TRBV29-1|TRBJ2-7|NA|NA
TGCAGCGTTGTAAGCCCTTACTTCCTCTTC
CSVVSPYFLF
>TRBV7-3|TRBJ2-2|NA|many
TGTGCCAGCAGCTCCCGCCCCACCGGAAACACCGGGGAGCTGTTTTTT
CASSSRPTGNTGELFF
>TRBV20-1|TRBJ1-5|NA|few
TGCAGTGCTGGAGTTGAGACAGTGGGCAATCAGCCCCAGCATTTT
CSAGVETVGNQPQHF
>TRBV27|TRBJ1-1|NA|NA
TGTGCCAGCAGAAGGACTCTCACTGAAGCTTTCTTT
CASRRTLTEAFF
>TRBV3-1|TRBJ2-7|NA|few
TGTGCCTCGTCGTCGACTAGGGCTTCCTACGAGCAGTACTTC
CASSSTRASYEQYF
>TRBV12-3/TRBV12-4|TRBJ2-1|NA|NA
TGTGCCAGCAGTTTAGACCAGGTTGTGAATGAGCAGTTCTTC
CASSLDQVVNEQFF
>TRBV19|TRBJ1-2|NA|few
TGTGCCAGTAGTGACCCTCGGGCAAGACGCGACTATGGCTACACCTTC
CASSDPRARRDYGYTF
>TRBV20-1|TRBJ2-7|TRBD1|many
TGCAGTGCAAAACAGGGGCTCGAGCAGTACTTC
CSAKQGLEQYF
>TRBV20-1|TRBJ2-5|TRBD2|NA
TGCAGTGCTCGGACTAGTCAAGAGACCCAGTACTTC
CSARTSQETQYF
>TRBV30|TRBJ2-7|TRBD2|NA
TGTGCCTGGAGTCTTTACGGGAGGGCCGTCTACGAGCAGTACTTC
CAWSLYGRAVYEQYF
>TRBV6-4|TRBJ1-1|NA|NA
TGTGCCAGCAGTTACGGAGGTCGGTCCAGTGAAGCTTTCTTT
CASSYGGRSSEAFF
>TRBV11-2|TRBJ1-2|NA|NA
TGTGCCAGCAGCTCGCAGGGATACTATGGCTACACCTTC
CASSSQGYYGYTF
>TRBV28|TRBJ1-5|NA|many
TGTGCCAGCCGGGAGGGTGGTAATCAGCCCCAGCATTTT
CASREGGNQPQHF
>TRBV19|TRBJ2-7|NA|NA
TGTGCCAGTAGTCCCCGCTTTCCGGCTAGCTTCTACGAGCAGTACTTC
CASSPRFPASFYEQYF
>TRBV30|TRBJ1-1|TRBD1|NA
TGTGCCTGGAGGAGGGGCAGGGGGACTGAAGCTTTCTTT
CAWRRGRGTEAFF
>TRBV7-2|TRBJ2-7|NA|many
TGTGCCAGCAGCAGCTTCCCCTCCTCCTACGAGCAGTACTTC
CASSSFPSSYEQYF
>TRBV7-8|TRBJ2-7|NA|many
TGTGCCAGCAGCCGTATCAGGGTCTACGAGCAGTACTTC
CASSRIRVYEQYF
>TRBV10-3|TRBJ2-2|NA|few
TGTGCCATCAGGAAGAACACCGGGGAGCTGTTTTTT
CAIRKNTGELFF
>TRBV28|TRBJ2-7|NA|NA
TGTGCCGGCACCCACCCGGGACGGAGTTACGAGCAGTACTTC
CAGTHPGRSYEQYF
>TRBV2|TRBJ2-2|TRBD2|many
TGTGCCAGCAGTGAACAGGCTAGCGGAAACACCGGGGAGCTGTTTTTT
CASSEQASGNTGELFF
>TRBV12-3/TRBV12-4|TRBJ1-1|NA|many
TGTGCCAGCAGTCCACGACAGCGACGCGCTGAAGCTTTCTTT
CASSPRQRRAEAFF
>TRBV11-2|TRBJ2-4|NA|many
TGTGCCAGCAGCCCCCACCGTCTAGCCAAAAACATTCAGTACTTC
CASSPHRLAKNIQYF
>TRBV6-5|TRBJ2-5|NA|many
TGTGCCAGCAGTTTCGACCGCCTGGAGACCCAGTACTTC
CASSFDRLETQYF
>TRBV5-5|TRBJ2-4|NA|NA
TGTGCCAGCAGCCCACGCTTTACGAGAGCCAAAAACATTCAGTACTTC
CASSPRFTRAKNIQYF
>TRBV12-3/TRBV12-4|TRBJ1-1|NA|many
TGTGCCAGCAGTTCCTATTACACTGAAGCTTTCTTT
CASSSYYTEAFF
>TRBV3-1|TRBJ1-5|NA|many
TGTGCCAGCAGCTATCTTAATCAGCCCCAGCATTTT
CASSYLNQPQHF
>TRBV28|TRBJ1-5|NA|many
TGTGCCAGCAGACGGAGGGACCTGGGGGGGGCCCGAAATAGCAATCAGCCCCAGCATTTT
CASRRRDLGGARNSNQPQHF
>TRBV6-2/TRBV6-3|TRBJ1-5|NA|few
TGTGCCAGCAGTTACCGGGCGCCAAATCAGCCCCAGCATTTT
CASSYRAPNQPQHF
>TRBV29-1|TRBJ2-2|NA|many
TGCAGCGTTTGGGACCCGAACACCGGGGAGCTGTTTTTT
CSVWDPNTGELFF
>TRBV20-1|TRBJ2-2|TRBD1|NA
TGCAGTGCTAGCGGACAGGGGGCAAATACCGGGGAGCTGTTTTTT
CSASGQGANTGELFF
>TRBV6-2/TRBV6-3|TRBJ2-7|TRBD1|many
TGTGCCAGCAGTTTATCCCGGGACAGGGGGGACGAGCAGTACTTC
CASSLSRDRGDEQYF
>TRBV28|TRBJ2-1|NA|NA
TGTGCCAGCAGTTTTTGGCGGAATGAGCAGTTCTTC
CASSFWRNEQFF
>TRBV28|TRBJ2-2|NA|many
TGTGCCAGCAGTTTATTTTCATTGCGAACCTCCTTAACCGGGGAGCTGTTTTTT
CASSLFSLRTSLTGELFF
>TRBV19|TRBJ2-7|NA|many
TGTGCCAGTAGTACCTACCACAACCCCATGGACGAGCAGTACTTC
CASSTYHNPMDEQYF
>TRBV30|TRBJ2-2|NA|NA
TGTGCCTGGAACCACGGACCCGGAGGAACCGGGGAGCTGTTTTTT
CAWNHGPGGTGELFF
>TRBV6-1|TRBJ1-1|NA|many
TGTGCCAGCAGTGCTATCACAGGCAACACTGAAGCTTTCTTT
CASSAITGNTEAFF
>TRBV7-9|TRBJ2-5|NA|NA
TGTGCCAGCAGCTCCGCCCCGGGGCTGGGAGAGACCCAGTACTTC
CASSSAPGLGETQYF
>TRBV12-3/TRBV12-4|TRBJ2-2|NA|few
TGTGCCAGCAGTTATAGGGGTTCACCCGGGGAGCTGTTTTTT
CASSYRGSPGELFF
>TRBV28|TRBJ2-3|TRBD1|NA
TGTGCCAGCAGTTTATTTACAGGGGTCCCAGATACGCAGTATTTT
CASSLFTGVPDTQYF
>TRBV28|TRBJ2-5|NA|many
TGTGCCAGCAGGTCTCAGGGGATCCAAGAGACCCAGTACTTC
CASRSQGIQETQYF
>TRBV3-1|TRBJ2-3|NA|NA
TGTGCCAGCAGCCAGATGGACACCACAGATACGCAGTATTTT
CASSQMDTTDTQYF
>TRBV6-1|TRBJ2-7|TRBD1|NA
TGTGCCAGCAGGAACCGGGACAGCTTCTCCTACGAGCAGTACTTC
CASRNRDSFSYEQYF
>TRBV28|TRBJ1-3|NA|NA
TGTGCCAGCAGTTGGGCGATCTTTGGAAACACCATATATTTT
CASSWAIFGNTIYF
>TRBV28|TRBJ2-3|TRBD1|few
TGTGCCAGCAGCCATTCAGGGGGCGGCGCAGATACGCAGTATTTT
CASSHSGGGADTQYF
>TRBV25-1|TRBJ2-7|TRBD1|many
TGTGCCAGCAGTGATACAGGACAGGCGTACGAGCAGTACTTC
CASSDTGQAYEQYF
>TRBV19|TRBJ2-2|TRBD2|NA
TGTGCCAGTAGCCGGACTAGCGGGGACACCGGGGAGCTGTTTTTT
CASSRTSGDTGELFF
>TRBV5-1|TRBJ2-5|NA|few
TGCGCCAGCAGCTTGGGACCATTAGAGACCCAGTACTTC
CASSLGPLETQYF
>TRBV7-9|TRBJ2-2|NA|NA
TGTGCCAGCAGCCCGAAGAAGACGGCGAACACCGGGGAGCTGTTTTTT
CASSPKKTANTGELFF
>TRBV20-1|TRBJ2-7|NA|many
TGCAGTGGGTCCGGGGACGCCTACGAGCAGTACTTC
CSGSGDAYEQYF
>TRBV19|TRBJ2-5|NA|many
TGTGCCAGTAGTGCGGGGACAGCACCTACACAAGAGACCCAGTACTTC
CASSAGTAPTQETQYF
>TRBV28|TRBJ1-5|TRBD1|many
TGTGCCAGCAGATTAGCAGGGGGAGCCTTCTATCAGCCCCAGCATTTT
CASRLAGGAFYQPQHF
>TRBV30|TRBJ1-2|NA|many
TGTGCCTTCCGAGGGATCGGCTACACCTTC
CAFRGIGYTF
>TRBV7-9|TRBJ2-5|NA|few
TGTGCCAACTCTCCATATGGAGGGGCAGAGACCCAGTACTTC
CANSPYGGAETQYF
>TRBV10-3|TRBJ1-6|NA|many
TGTGCCATCTCAGGGACAAATTCACCCCTCCACTTT
CAISGTNSPLHF
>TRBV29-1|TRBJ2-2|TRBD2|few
TGCAGCGTGGGGGGGCTAGCGGGAGTTGCGAACACCGGGGAGCTGTTTTTT
CSVGGLAGVANTGELFF
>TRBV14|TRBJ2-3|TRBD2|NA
TGTGCCAGCAGCCAATGGGGACTAGCGGGAGATGGTGGGCAGTATTTT
CASSQWGLAGDGGQYF
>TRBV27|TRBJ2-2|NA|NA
TGTGCCAGCAGCCCGGACCCTTGGAACACCGGGGAGCTGTTTTTT
CASSPDPWNTGELFF
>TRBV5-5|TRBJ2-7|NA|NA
TGTGCCAGCAGCGGCCAGAGGCGAGGCGAGCAGTACTTC
CASSGQRRGEQYF
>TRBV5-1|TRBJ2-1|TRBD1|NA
TGCGCCAGCAGCTTGGGACGAACAGGGGTTTACAATGAGCAGTTCTTC
CASSLGRTGVYNEQFF